The clone carrying this T cell receptor beta chain was counted many times. The data are from a study of T-cell reconstitution after alpha-beta-depleted transplantation in children. The CDR3 runs to 19 residues. The ends were cut back, 3 bases at V and 3 bases at J, with 25 bases in the middle. Looked up from germline, CDR1 is SGDLS and CDR2 is YYNGEE. Unique molecular identifiers were used to barcode this TCRbeta library. One entry per CDR3 protein, called by TCRdb with MiXCR from the PCR reads. This sample has some 29,000 distinct CDR3 sequences; 5% to 7% occur once, and the top ten carry 5.5% to 7%.

Sequences were derived from PBMCs, mostly from graft donor cells, sampled 180 days after TCRalphabeta/CD19-depleted stem cell transplant. The receptor comes from a male patient between 5 and 17 years old who had a stem cell transplant for acute myeloid leukemia, so the T cells may come from the graft donor. This chain connects TRBV9 to TRBJ2-1; D remains ambiguous. The CDR3 DNA sequence: TGTGCCAGCAGCGCCAAACCTGCCACACGAACCCGATACTACAATGAGCAGTTCTTC. It yields the protein CASSAKPATRTRYYNEQFF. Full variable domain (rest looked up from reference TRBV9 and TRBJ2-1): DSGVTQTPKHLITATGQRVTLRCSPRSGDLSVYWYQQSLDQGLQFLIQYYNGEERAKGNILERFSAQQFPDLHSELNLSSLELGDSALYFCASSAKPATRTRYYNEQFFGPGTRLTVL.